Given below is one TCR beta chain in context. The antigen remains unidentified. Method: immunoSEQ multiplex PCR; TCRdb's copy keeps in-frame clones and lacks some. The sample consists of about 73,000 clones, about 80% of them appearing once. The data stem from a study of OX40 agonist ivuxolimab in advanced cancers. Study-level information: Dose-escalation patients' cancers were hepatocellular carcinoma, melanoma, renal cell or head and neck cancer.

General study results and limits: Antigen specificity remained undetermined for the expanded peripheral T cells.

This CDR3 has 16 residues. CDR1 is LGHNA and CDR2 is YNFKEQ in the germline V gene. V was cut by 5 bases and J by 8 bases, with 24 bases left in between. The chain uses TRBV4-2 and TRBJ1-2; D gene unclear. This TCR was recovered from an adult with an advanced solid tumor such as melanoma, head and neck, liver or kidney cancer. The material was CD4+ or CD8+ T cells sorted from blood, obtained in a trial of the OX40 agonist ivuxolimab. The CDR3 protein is CASSLGSPNSPGGYTF. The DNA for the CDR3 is TGTGCCAGCAGCTTGGGGAGTCCTAATTCTCCGGGGGGCTACACCTTC.